This T cell receptor beta chain was profiled in a study of T-cell memory formation after mild COVID-19 (dated by TCRdb to the early 2020s). Some background on the complete study: TCR sequence clusters from the two donors were found to be largely donor specific. In a couple of donors, T-cell clones that expanded and contracted after mild COVID-19 were tracked by sequencing TCRalpha and TCRbeta repertoires over time. The cohort was made up of two young adult volunteers, one female and one male, who were previously healthy.

Ficoll-Paque density gradient centrifugation was used to isolate PBMCs. For sequencing, an Illumina NovaSeq 6000 was employed. TCRalpha and TCRbeta cDNA libraries were constructed by 5'RACE with constant-segment primers, with sample barcodes and unique molecular identifiers being introduced. Trizol reagent was used to extract RNA from every sample. Libraries were amplified in two PCR steps, with a second sample barcode and Illumina TruSeq adapters added in the second step. Libraries were sequenced on an Illumina NovaSeq with 2 x 150 bp paired-end reads. In the paper's pipeline: Reads were demultiplexed and collapsed into UMI-guided consensus sequences with migec v1.2.7. Using mixcr v2.1.11, UMI consensuses were aligned to TRA and TRB V and J templates and then assembled into clonotypes. A clonotype was counted as expanded or contracted only if both edgeR and NoisET called the change significant, with noise models trained on biological replicates. For edgeR calls, a false discovery rate-adjusted p below 0.01 and a log2 fold-change threshold of 1 were applied. As an exploratory analysis of dynamics, max-normalized trajectories of the 1000 most abundant clonotypes were examined with PCA combined with hierarchical clustering. Separately sequenced CD4+ and CD8+ repertoires were used to assign a CD4 or CD8 phenotype to each responding clone. The public reads were run again by TCRdb, first through fastp at Q25 and then through MiXCR, and only productive beta chains were kept. Each CDR3 protein appears once, grouped with its most common genes and DNA. The V and J calls here are based on TCRdb, not the publication. The sample contains under 550,000 distinct CDR3 sequences, approximately 18% of them found a single time. The ten most abundant clones make up 20% to 25% of the sample.

With regard to this clonotype: The specificity of this receptor is unknown. No much larger clone exists at a distance of one base, and base qualities are not known.

General study outcomes and caveats: The detection of some responding clones in pre-infection memory suggests that pre-existing cross-reactive memory T cells joined the SARS-CoV-2 response. Clones that contracted from day 15 to 85 showed balanced CD4/CD8 phenotypes, whereas a second wave of clones that expanded from day 15 to 37 leaned towards CD4+. Only two mild cases were covered by the study, and larger cohorts that include severe cases with pre-infection samples were considered necessary. Whether the second-wave clones peaking on day 37 were SARS-CoV-2 specific was not confirmed. Contracting CD4+ clones were located mainly in the CM and EM memory subsets, whereas CD8+ clones were found to be enriched in EMRA.

The receptor was derived from a man aged 18 to 29 who had mild COVID-19 (a few samples of this study predate the infection). The sample titles of this study are shuffled in the database, so cell type and time point are left out; the donor was told from shared clones. The material sequenced was PBMCs or a T cell subset sorted from them (not recorded which).

CDR3 reads: CASSQDPTVTGELFF. Here is the DNA: TGCGCCAGCAGCCAAGACCCCACAGTCACCGGGGAGCTGTTTTTT. The rearranged chain carries TRBV4-3 and TRBJ2-2; the D segment cannot be called with confidence. Spanning cysteine to phenylalanine, the CDR3 consists of 15 amino acids. The only DNA kept is the CDR3, 45 bases in frame from the first base. V is reduced by 0 bases and J by 4 bases, leaving a spacing of 9 bases between them. The germline V gene supplies CDR1 LGHNA and CDR2 YSLEER.